The source of this TCR beta chain is a study of T cell repertoires in cytomegalovirus infection (dated by TCRdb to the late 2010s). Context from the whole study: Alongside well-studied HLA-B-restricted epitopes, the peptide stimulations were aimed at recently identified HLA-C-restricted CMV epitopes, whose presentation resists viral immunomodulation. Because public TCR beta signatures pointed to carriage of CMV infection together with the matching HLA type, the HLA type of each donor mattered for the analysis.

The research as a whole found: In both this cohort and an independent roughly 350-donor cohort, the cumulative frequency of public TCR beta family members distinguished carriers of CMV infection plus the relevant HLA type. The ex vivo response was dominated by HLA-C-restricted CMV-specific TCR beta clonotypes, which also provided the single most frequent clonotype in two of eight donors.

Turning to this clonotype: The specificity of this receptor is unknown. Base qualities are not at hand, and no much larger clone is one base apart.

The treatment or condition label here, explained by the study, means: in vitro stimulation with specific CMV peptide epitopes to enrich CMV-specific T cells. The instrument given in TCRdb is Illumina HiSeq 1500. Clones were called with MiXCR by TCRdb after fastp trimmed the public reads at Q25, and only in-frame beta chains were retained. CDR3 protein duplicates are merged, each entry listing the most common genes and DNA. Within this sample are 360,000 or so distinct CDR3 sequences, with approximately 30% of them counted one time only. The ten biggest clones cover roughly 14% of the sample. The germline V gene (reference sequence) provides CDR1 PRHDT and CDR2 FYEKMQ. The cysteine opens and the phenylalanine closes a CDR3 of 16 amino acids. Of the read, only the CDR3 DNA is kept; its 48 bases are in frame from base 1. Clipping removes 4 bases from V and 5 bases from J, with 11 as the unmatched junction base count.

Sequencing was performed on cultured PBMCs, taken from culture after CMV antigen stimulation. The TCR sequence derives from a human donor in good health (CMV status not recorded). Some clones in this sample may be carry-over from other donors' samples. Recombination connected TRBV13 to TRBJ2-3; the central 8 bases match TRBD2. In nucleotides, the sequence is TGTGCCAGCAGCTCCCGGTCATCGGGAGGGATAGATACGCAGTATTTT. It specifies CASSSRSSGGIDTQYF.